A selection of T cell receptor beta chains follows, all from one sample in a study of CD8+CD57+ T cells in acquired aplastic anemia. One entry per CDR3 protein, called by TCRdb with MiXCR from the reads. Of over 200,000 distinct CDR3 sequences listed, about 59% were seen once; the top ten hold about 31%. Sequenced input: sorted CD4+, CD8+, or CD8+CD57+ T cells (not recorded which) from PBMCs. These receptors were taken from a human donor in good health. Each CDR3 is given with its conserved first and last residue. The D gene is left open where the match is weak. Size is omitted from some rows. Given values are once, few, many or a class for expanded clones.

v_call,clone_size,d_call,j_call,cdr3_aa,cdr3_nt
TRBV7-9,-,-,TRBJ1-1,CASSSDDGGAFF,TGTGCCAGCAGCTCAGATGACGGCGGAGCTTTCTTT
TRBV20-1,-,-,TRBJ2-3,CSAQWADTQYF,TGCAGTGCGCAATGGGCAGATACGCAGTATTTT
TRBV7-8,many,-,TRBJ1-5,CASSLVGQYSNQPQHF,TGTGCCAGCAGCTTAGTAGGGCAGTATAGCAATCAGCCCCAGCATTTT
TRBV20-1,few,-,TRBJ2-7,CSARDDVSQGISYEQYF,TGCAGTGCTAGAGACGACGTAAGCCAGGGGATCTCCTACGAGCAGTACTTC
TRBV6-4,-,-,TRBJ2-7,CASSDPLSGIGEQYF,TGTGCCAGCAGTGACCCACTCAGTGGAATCGGGGAGCAGTACTTC
TRBV19,-,TRBD1,TRBJ2-7,CASSMGLAQGAAASHEQYF,TGTGCCAGTAGTATGGGCTTGGCGCAGGGGGCAGCTGCCTCCCACGAGCAGTACTTC
TRBV2,-,TRBD2,TRBJ2-1,CASSYAGGTGYNEQFF,TGTGCCAGCAGCTACGCGGGGGGTACCGGGTACAATGAGCAGTTCTTC
TRBV12-3/TRBV12-4,-,TRBD1,TRBJ1-1,CASSPDREGVNTEAFF,TGTGCCAGCAGCCCAGACAGGGAGGGCGTGAACACTGAAGCTTTCTTT
TRBV5-1,-,TRBD1,TRBJ1-6,CASSYVGTGSSPLHF,TGCGCCAGCAGTTACGTTGGGACAGGGAGTTCACCCCTCCACTTT
TRBV5-8,many,-,TRBJ1-5,CASSLDRLNQPQHF,TGTGCCAGCAGCCTCGACAGGCTCAATCAGCCCCAGCATTTT
TRBV5-1,-,-,TRBJ2-3,CASSLAGTSSTDTQYF,TGCGCCAGCAGCTTGGCCGGCACCTCTAGCACAGATACGCAGTATTTT
TRBV2,many,-,TRBJ1-5,CASSEAGEPAPAQHF,TGTGCCAGCAGTGAAGCTGGCGAACCAGCCCCGGCCCAGCATTTT
TRBV20-1,once,-,TRBJ2-3,CSASPPRSSSTDTQYF,TGCAGTGCTAGTCCCCCCAGGTCCTCTAGCACAGATACGCAGTATTTT
TRBV20-1,-,-,TRBJ1-2,CSPGGRSYTF,TGCAGTCCCGGAGGGCGGAGCTACACCTTC
TRBV20-1,-,-,TRBJ2-1,CSVVAGRGYYNEQFF,TGCAGCGTAGTGGCGGGACGGGGGTACTACAATGAGCAGTTCTTC
TRBV5-1,-,-,TRBJ2-1,CASSLNSAYNEQFF,TGCGCCAGCAGCTTGAACTCGGCCTACAATGAGCAGTTCTTC
TRBV11-1,-,-,TRBJ1-6,CASSQGENSPLHF,TGCGCCAGCAGCCAAGGGGAGAATTCACCCCTCCACTTT
TRBV25-1,-,-,TRBJ2-7,CASRRSEPRQRIYEQYF,TGTGCCAGCCGACGCTCCGAACCTAGACAGAGAATTTACGAGCAGTACTTC
TRBV5-1,many,-,TRBJ2-1,CASSLGPGIPFYNEQFF,TGCGCCAGCAGCTTGGGGCCAGGTATACCTTTCTACAATGAGCAGTTCTTC
TRBV19,few,-,TRBJ1-3,CASCSGDSGNTIYF,TGTGCCAGTTGCTCAGGAGACTCTGGAAACACCATATATTTT
TRBV4-2,many,-,TRBJ1-5,CASSQEKFQPQHF,TGTGCCAGCAGCCAAGAAAAATTTCAGCCCCAGCATTTT
TRBV19,-,TRBD1,TRBJ1-1,CASNGGQAGEAFF,TGTGCCAGTAATGGGGGACAGGCCGGTGAAGCTTTCTTT
TRBV30,-,TRBD2,TRBJ2-5,CAWSTGLAGQETQYF,TGTGCCTGGAGTACGGGACTAGCGGGTCAAGAGACCCAGTACTTC
TRBV5-1,many,TRBD1,TRBJ1-6,CASSLGLTGAGSPLHF,TGCGCCAGCAGCTTGGGCTTGACAGGGGCCGGTTCACCCCTCCACTTT
TRBV29-1,many,-,TRBJ2-3,CSGFGGATDTQYF,TGCAGCGGGTTCGGGGGCGCGACAGATACGCAGTATTTT
TRBV20-1,-,-,TRBJ2-5,CSATPGEGGQETQYF,TGCAGTGCTACCCCGGGAGAGGGGGGCCAAGAGACCCAGTACTTC
TRBV7-2,-,TRBD1,TRBJ2-7,CASSDGTGGEDLKYF,TGTGCCAGCAGCGACGGGACAGGGGGTGAAGATTTGAAGTACTTC
TRBV7-9,-,-,TRBJ2-7,CASSLRDPLEQYF,TGTGCCAGCAGCCTCCGGGACCCCTTAGAGCAGTACTTC
TRBV11-2,-,-,TRBJ1-3,CASSLGGTPGSSGNTIYF,TGTGCCAGCAGCTTAGGAGGGACACCCGGGAGCTCTGGAAACACCATATATTTT
TRBV29-1,many,-,TRBJ1-3,CSVGVGDSLDTIYF,TGCAGCGTTGGGGTGGGGGACTCGCTGGACACCATATATTTT
TRBV7-3,many,-,TRBJ2-3,CASSLGPGLALFDTQYF,TGTGCCAGCAGCTTAGGTCCCGGGCTAGCTTTGTTTGATACGCAGTATTTT
TRBV27,-,-,TRBJ1-1,CASSLRGGYGGAMNTEAFF,TGTGCCAGCAGTTTAAGAGGTGGCTATGGGGGGGCGATGAACACTGAAGCTTTCTTT
TRBV10-3,many,-,TRBJ1-2,CAISEGQNIDGYTF,TGTGCCATCAGTGAGGGACAGAACATTGATGGCTACACCTTC
TRBV29-1,-,TRBD1,TRBJ2-7,CSVIGQTGGVDEQYF,TGCAGCGTTATTGGTCAAACAGGGGGCGTCGACGAGCAGTACTTC
TRBV20-1,few,-,TRBJ2-7,CSARDPSGVNEQYF,TGCAGTGCTAGAGATCCTTCGGGAGTTAACGAGCAGTACTTC
TRBV5-1,-,TRBD2,TRBJ2-3,CASSLTGGSNEQYF,TGCGCCAGCAGCTTAACGGGAGGGTCCAATGAGCAGTATTTT
TRBV27,many,TRBD1,TRBJ2-1,CASRAQGNEQFF,TGTGCCAGCAGGGCACAGGGGAATGAGCAGTTCTTC
TRBV10-3,-,-,TRBJ1-1,CAISEYRTEAFF,TGTGCCATCAGTGAGTATCGCACTGAAGCTTTCTTT
TRBV10-3,-,-,TRBJ2-1,CAISEAARKFF,TGTGCCATCAGTGAGGCGGCGAGAAAGTTCTTC
TRBV7-3,-,TRBD1,TRBJ1-6,CASSPWTGGPLHF,TGTGCCAGCAGCCCCTGGACAGGGGGGCCCCTCCACTTT
TRBV7-8,-,-,TRBJ2-5,CASSLGAGQETQYF,TGTGCCAGCAGCTTAGGGGCAGGCCAAGAGACCCAGTACTTC
TRBV5-4,once,-,TRBJ1-1,CASSFPQGLNTEAFF,TGTGCCAGCAGCTTCCCACAGGGTTTGAACACTGAAGCTTTCTTT
TRBV7-9,-,-,TRBJ2-7,CASSLAGRGYERYF,TGTGCCAGCAGCTTAGCGGGCAGGGGCTACGAGCGGTACTTC
TRBV19,once,-,TRBJ2-1,CASSGKVGGNEQFF,TGTGCCAGTAGCGGGAAGGTCGGGGGCAATGAGCAGTTCTTC
TRBV7-3,-,TRBD2,TRBJ2-7,CASTPGTTGGEQYF,TGTGCCAGCACTCCCGGGACCACGGGAGGGGAGCAGTACTTC
TRBV14,few,-,TRBJ2-7,CASSQMSYGSEQYF,TGTGCCAGCAGCCAAATGTCCTACGGCTCCGAGCAGTACTTC
TRBV7-9,-,TRBD1,TRBJ1-2,CASSRGQNHYGYTF,TGTGCCAGCAGCAGGGGACAGAACCACTATGGCTACACCTTC
TRBV20-1,-,-,TRBJ1-2,CSAREGGHTGYTF,TGCAGTGCTCGCGAAGGGGGGCACACTGGCTACACCTTC
TRBV19,-,-,TRBJ2-7,CASHTRRPTYEQYF,TGTGCCAGTCATACAAGGAGACCGACCTACGAGCAGTACTTC
TRBV5-8,many,-,TRBJ1-5,CASSTGPVSNQPQHF,TGTGCCAGCAGCACCGGACCCGTAAGCAATCAGCCCCAGCATTTT
TRBV10-1,-,-,TRBJ2-3,CASSAGSWQDTQYF,TGCGCCAGCAGTGCGGGTAGCTGGCAAGATACGCAGTATTTT
TRBV7-3,-,TRBD2,TRBJ2-3,CASSLDPSGTSGSLTEADTQYF,TGTGCCAGCAGCTTAGACCCTAGCGGGACTAGCGGGAGCCTAACTGAGGCAGATACGCAGTATTTT
TRBV7-2,-,-,TRBJ2-7,CASSLRVGSSEQYF,TGTGCCAGCAGTTTGAGGGTCGGAAGCAGCGAGCAGTACTTC
TRBV7-2,-,TRBD2,TRBJ2-3,CASSGTRDTQYF,TGTGCCAGCAGTGGGACTAGAGATACGCAGTATTTT
TRBV27,-,-,TRBJ1-2,CASRPTVSGNTF,TGTGCCAGCAGACCGACAGTATCTGGAAACACCTTC